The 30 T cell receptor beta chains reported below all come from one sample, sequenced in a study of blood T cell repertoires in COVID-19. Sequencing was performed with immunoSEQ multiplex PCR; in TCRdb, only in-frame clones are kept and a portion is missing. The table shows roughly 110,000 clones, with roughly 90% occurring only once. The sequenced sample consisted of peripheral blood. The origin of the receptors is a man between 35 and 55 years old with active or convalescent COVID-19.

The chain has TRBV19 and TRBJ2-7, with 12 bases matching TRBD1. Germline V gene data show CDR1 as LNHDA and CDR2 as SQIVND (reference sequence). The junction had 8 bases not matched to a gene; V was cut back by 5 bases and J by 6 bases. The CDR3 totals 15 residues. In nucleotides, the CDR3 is TGTGCCAGTAGTGCAGGGACAGGGGGCCTTGTCGAGCAGTACTTC. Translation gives CASSAGTGGLVEQYF.

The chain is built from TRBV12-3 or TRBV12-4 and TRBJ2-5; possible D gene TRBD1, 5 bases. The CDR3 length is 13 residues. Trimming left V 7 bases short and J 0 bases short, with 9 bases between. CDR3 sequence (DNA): TGTGCCAGCACAAGACAGAACCAAGAGACCCAGTACTTC. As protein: CASTRQNQETQYF.

DNA of the CDR3: TGTGCCATCAGTACAGGGACCGGAAACACCATATATTTT. Amino acid sequence: CAISTGTGNTIYF. The rearrangement links TRBV10-3 to TRBJ1-3, with D perhaps TRBD1 (6 bases). Germline V gene lookup returns CDR1 ENHRY and CDR2 SYGVKD. This CDR3 spans 13 amino acids. The germline V and J ends were trimmed by 5 bases and 4 bases, with 9 bases remaining between them.

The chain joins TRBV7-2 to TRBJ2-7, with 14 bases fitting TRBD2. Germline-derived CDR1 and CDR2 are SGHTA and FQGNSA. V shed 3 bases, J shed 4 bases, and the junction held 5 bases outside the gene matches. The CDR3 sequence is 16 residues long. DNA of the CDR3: TGTGCCAGCAGCTTTGCCGGGACTAGCGGGAGTTACGAGCAGTACTTC. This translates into CASSFAGTSGSYEQYF.

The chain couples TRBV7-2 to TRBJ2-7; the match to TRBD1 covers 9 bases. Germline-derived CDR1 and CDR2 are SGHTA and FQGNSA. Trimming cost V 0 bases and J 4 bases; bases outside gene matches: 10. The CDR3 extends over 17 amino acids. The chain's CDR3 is CASSLAGTGQGWYEQYF. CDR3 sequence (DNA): TGTGCCAGCAGCTTAGCGGGGACGGGACAGGGCTGGTACGAGCAGTACTTC.

The CDR3 DNA is TGTGCCAGCAGTTACTCACAGGGGAAAGATACGCAGTATTTT. It encodes CASSYSQGKDTQYF. The chain joins TRBV6-2 or TRBV6-3 to TRBJ2-3; 7 bases agree with TRBD1. From germline, CDR1 is MNHEY and CDR2 SVGEGT. V lost 0 bases to trimming and J lost 5 bases; unmatched junction nucleotides: 2. The CDR3 loop spans 14 amino acids.

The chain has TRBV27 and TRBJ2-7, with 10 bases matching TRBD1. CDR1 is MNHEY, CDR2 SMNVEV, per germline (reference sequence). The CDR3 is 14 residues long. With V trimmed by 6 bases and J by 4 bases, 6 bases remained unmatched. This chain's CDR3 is CASRIGTGAYEQYF. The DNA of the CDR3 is TGTGCCAGCAGAATCGGGACAGGGGCTTACGAGCAGTACTTC.

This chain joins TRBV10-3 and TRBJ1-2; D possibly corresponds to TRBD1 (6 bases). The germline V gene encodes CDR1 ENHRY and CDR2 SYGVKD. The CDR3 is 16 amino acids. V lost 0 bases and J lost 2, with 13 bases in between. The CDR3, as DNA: TGTGCCATCAGTGAGTCGATTGACAGGATCAACTATGGCTACACCTTC. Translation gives CAISESIDRINYGYTF.

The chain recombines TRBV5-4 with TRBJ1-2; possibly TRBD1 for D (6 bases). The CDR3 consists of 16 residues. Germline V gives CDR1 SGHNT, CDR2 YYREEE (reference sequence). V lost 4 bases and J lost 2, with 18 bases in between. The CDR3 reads CASSPGGGGQNYGYTF. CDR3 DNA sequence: TGTGCCAGCAGCCCCGGCGGCGGGGGCCAAAACTATGGCTACACCTTC.

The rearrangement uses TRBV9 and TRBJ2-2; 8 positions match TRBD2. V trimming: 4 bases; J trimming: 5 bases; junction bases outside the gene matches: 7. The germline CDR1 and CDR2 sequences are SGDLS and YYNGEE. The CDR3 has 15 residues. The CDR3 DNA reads TGTGCCAGCAGCTCGAGGACTAGCAGGACCGGGGAGCTGTTTTTT. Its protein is CASSSRTSRTGELFF.

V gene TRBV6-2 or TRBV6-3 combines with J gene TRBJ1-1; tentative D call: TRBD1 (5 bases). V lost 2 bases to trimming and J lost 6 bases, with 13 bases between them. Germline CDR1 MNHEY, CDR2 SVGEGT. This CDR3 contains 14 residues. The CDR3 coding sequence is TGTGCCAGCAGTTACATTCCAGGGTTTTCTGAAGCTTTCTTT. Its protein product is CASSYIPGFSEAFF.

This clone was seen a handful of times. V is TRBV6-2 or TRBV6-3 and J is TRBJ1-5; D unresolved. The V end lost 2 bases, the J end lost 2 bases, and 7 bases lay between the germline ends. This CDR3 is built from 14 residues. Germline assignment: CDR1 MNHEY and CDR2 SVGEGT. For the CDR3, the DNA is TGTGCCAGCAGTTACGGTGCAGGCAATCAGCCCCAGCATTTT. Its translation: CASSYGAGNQPQHF.

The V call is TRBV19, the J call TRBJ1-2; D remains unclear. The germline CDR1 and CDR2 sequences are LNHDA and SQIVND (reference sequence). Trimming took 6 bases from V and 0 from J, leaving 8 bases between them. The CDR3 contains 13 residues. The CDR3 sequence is CASSSLANYGYTF. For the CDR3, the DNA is TGTGCCAGTAGCTCCTTAGCTAACTATGGCTACACCTTC.

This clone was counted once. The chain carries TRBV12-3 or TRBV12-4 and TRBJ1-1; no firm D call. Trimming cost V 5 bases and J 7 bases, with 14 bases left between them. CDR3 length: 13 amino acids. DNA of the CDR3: TGTGCCAGCAGTCCCCCCGACATTGGTGAAGCTTTCTTT. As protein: CASSPPDIGEAFF.

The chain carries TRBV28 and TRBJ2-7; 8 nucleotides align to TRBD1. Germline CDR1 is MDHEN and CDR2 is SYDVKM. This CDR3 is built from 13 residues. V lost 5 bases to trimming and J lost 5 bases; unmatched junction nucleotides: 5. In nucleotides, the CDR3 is TGTGCCAGCAGTGACAGGGGAATCGACGAGCAGTACTTC. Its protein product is CASSDRGIDEQYF.

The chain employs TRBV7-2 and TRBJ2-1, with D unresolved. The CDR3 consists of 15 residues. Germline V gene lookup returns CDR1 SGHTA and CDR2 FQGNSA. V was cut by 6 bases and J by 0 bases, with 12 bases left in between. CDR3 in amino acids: CASSPSTSSYNEQFF. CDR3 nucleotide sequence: TGTGCCAGCAGTCCCTCAACGAGCTCCTACAATGAGCAGTTCTTC.

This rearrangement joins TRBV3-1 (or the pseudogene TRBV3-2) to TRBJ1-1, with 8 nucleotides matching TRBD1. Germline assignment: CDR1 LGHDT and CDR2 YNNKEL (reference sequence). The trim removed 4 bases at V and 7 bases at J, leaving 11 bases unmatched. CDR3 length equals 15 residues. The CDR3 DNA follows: TGTGCCAGCAGCCCCTTTCGACAGGGGAGGAATGAAGCTTTCTTT. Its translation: CASSPFRQGRNEAFF.

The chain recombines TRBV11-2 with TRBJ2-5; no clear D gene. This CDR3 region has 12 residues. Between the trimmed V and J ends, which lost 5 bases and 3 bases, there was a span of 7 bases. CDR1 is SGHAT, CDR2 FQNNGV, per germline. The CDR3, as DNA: TGTGCCAGCAGCCCAACGGAAGAGACCCAGTACTTC. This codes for CASSPTEETQYF. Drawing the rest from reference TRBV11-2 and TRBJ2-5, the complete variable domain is EAGVAQSPRYKIIEKRQSVAFWCNPISGHATLYWYQQILGQGPKLLIQFQNNGVVDDSQLPKDRFSAERLKGVDSTLKIQPAKLEDSAVYLCASSPTEETQYFGPGTRLLVL.

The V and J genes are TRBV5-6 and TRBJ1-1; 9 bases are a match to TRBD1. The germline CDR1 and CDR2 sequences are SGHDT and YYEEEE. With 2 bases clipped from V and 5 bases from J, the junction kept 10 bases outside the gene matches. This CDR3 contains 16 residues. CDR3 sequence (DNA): TGTGCCAGCAGCTTAGGGACAGGGATTATGTCTACTGAAGCTTTCTTT. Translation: CASSLGTGIMSTEAFF.

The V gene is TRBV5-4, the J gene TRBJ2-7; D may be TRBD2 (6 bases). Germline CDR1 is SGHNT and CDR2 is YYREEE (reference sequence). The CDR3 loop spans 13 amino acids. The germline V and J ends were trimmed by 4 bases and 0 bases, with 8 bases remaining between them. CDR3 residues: CASSGRDSYEQYF. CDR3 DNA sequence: TGTGCCAGCAGCGGGCGGGACTCCTACGAGCAGTACTTC. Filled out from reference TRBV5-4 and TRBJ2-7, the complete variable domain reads ETGVTQSPTHLIKTRGQQVTLRCSSQSGHNTVSWYQQALGQGPQFIFQYYREEENGRGNFPPRFSGLQFPNYSSELNVNALELDDSALYLCASSGRDSYEQYFGPGTRLTVT.

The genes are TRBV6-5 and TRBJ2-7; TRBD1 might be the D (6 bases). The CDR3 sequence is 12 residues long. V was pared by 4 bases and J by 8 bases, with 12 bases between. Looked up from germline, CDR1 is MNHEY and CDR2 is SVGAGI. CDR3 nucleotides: TGTGCCAGCAGTTCCCAGGGGATGAAGCAGTACTTC. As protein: CASSSQGMKQYF.

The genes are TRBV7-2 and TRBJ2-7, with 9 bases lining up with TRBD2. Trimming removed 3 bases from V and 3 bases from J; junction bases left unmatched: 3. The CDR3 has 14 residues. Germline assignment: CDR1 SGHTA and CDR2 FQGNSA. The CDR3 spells CASSFPSGNYEQYF. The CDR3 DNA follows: TGTGCCAGCAGCTTCCCTAGCGGGAACTACGAGCAGTACTTC.

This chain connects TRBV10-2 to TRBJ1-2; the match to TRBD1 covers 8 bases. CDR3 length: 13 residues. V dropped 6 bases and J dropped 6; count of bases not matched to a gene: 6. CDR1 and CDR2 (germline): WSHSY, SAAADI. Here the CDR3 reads CASSTTGGHGYTF. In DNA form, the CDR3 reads TGCGCCAGCAGCACCACAGGGGGGCATGGCTACACCTTC.

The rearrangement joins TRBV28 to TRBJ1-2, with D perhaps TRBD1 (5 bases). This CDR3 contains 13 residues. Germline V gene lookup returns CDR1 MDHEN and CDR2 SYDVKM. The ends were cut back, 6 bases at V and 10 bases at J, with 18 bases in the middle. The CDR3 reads CASSFIGGGAYTF. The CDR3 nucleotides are TGTGCCAGCAGCTTTATAGGCGGGGGAGCCTACACCTTC.

The CDR3 region has the DNA TGTGCCAGCAGATCACTAGCGTTCACCGGGGAGCTGTTTTTT. Residues: CASRSLAFTGELFF. The chain employs TRBV28 and TRBJ2-2; 7 nucleotides line up with TRBD2. Germline V gives CDR1 MDHEN, CDR2 SYDVKM. The CDR3 is made up of 14 amino acids. After removal of 6 bases from V and 4 bases from J, the junction contained 5 bases not matched to a gene.

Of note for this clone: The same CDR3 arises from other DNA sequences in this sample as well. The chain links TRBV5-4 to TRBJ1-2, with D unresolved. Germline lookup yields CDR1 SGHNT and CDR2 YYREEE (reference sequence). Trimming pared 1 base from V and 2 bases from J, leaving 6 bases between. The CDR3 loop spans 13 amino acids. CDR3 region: CASSLPGNYGYTF. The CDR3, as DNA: TGTGCCAGCAGCTTGCCGGGGAACTATGGCTACACCTTC.

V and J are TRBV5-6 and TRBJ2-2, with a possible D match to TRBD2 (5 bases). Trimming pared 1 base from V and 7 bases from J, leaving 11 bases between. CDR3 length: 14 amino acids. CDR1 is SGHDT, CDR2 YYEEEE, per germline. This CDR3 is CASSLPSGYGELFF. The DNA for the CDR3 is TGTGCCAGCAGCTTGCCGTCGGGGTACGGGGAGCTGTTTTTT. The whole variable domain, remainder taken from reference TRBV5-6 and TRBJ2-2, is DAGVTQSPTHLIKTRGQQVTLRCSPKSGHDTVSWYQQALGQGPQFIFQYYEEEERQRGNFPDRFSGHQFPNYSSELNVNALLLGDSALYLCASSLPSGYGELFFGEGSRLTVL.

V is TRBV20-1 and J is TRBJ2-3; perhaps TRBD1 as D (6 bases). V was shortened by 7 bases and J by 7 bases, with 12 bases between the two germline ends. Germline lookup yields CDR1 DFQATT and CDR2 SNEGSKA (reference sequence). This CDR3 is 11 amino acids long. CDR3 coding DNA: TGCAGTGTAGAAGGGGGAAATACGCAGTATTTT. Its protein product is CSVEGGNTQYF.

The CDR3 region is CASSFPGQPYTQYF. The CDR3 DNA is TGTGCCAGCAGCTTCCCGGGACAGCCTTATACGCAGTATTTT. This chain connects TRBV11-3 to TRBJ2-3, with TRBD1 identical over 7 bases. The length of the CDR3 is 14 residues. V was pared by 3 bases and J by 7 bases, with 7 bases of the junction left unmatched. Germline assignment: CDR1 SGHNT and CDR2 YENEEA.

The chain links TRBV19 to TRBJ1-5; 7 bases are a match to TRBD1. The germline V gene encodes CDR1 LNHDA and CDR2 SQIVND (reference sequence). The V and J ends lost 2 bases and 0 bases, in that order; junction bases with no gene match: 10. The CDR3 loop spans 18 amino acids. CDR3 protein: CASSIPGTASYSNQPQHF. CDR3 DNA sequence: TGTGCCAGTAGTATACCGGGGACAGCCTCATATAGCAATCAGCCCCAGCATTTT. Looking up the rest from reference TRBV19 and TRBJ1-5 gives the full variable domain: DGGITQSPKYLFRKEGQNVTLSCEQNLNHDAMYWYRQDPGQGLRLIYYSQIVNDFQKGDIAEGYSVSREKKESFPLTVTSAQKNPTAFYLCASSIPGTASYSNQPQHFGDGTRLSIL.